This TCR beta chain originates from a study of blood T cell repertoires in COVID-19. For the study at large: T cells, B-cell-depleted T cells, or PBMCs supplied cDNA or gDNA.

This CDR3 has 12 residues. Trimming left V 5 bases short and J 5 bases short, with 11 bases between. Germline-derived CDR1 and CDR2 are SGHRS and YFSETQ. Original analysis: How many nucleated cells were present was estimated from reference gene primer amplification. Sequencing was performed with immunoSEQ multiplex PCR; in TCRdb, only in-frame clones are kept and a portion is missing. Clone size and the V and J calls come from that table; the DNA yielded D and trimming. The table lists 250,000 to 300,000 clones, 80% to 90% of them singletons. The rearrangement uses TRBV5-1 and TRBJ2-7, with a tentative D call TRBD1 (6 bases). Sequencing was performed on peripheral blood. This TCR derives from a woman in her 30s with COVID-19, enrolled during active disease. CDR3 residues: CASSTGTNEQYF. The CDR3 region has the DNA TGCGCCAGCAGTACAGGGACCAACGAGCAGTACTTC.